Below, 26 T cell receptor beta chains from the same sample are listed, as sequenced in a study of beta chain features in type 1 diabetes. The sequenced template was cDNA made from the entire isolated RNA. The data were produced by immunoSEQ multiplex PCR, yet TCRdb's version contains in-frame clones alone and is incomplete. This sample has about 230,000 clones, with roughly 9.6% found just once. Sequenced sample: naive CD4+ T cells from blood. The receptors originated from a woman younger than 35 in good health.

This clone was detected only a few times. This rearrangement joins TRBV9 to TRBJ2-1; 10 positions agree with TRBD2. V trimming: 1 base; J trimming: 3 bases; junction bases outside the gene matches: 10. The CDR3 contains 18 residues. Per the germline V gene, CDR1 is SGDLS and CDR2 is YYNGEE. The CDR3 is CASSVTTGTSAGYNEQFF. In DNA, the CDR3 is TGTGCCAGCAGCGTAACAACCGGGACTAGCGCGGGCTACAATGAGCAGTTCTTC.

This clone was picked up a small number of times. J is TRBJ1-5 and V is TRBV7-9; 10 bases line up with TRBD1. V lost 1 base and J lost 2; bases outside the gene matches: 5. Germline values: CDR1 SEHNR, CDR2 FQNEAQ (reference sequence). The CDR3 runs 17 residues. The CDR3 protein is CASSLVGGTGGNQPQHF. In DNA form, the CDR3 reads TGTGCCAGCAGCTTAGTGGGGGGGACAGGGGGCAATCAGCCCCAGCATTTT.

This clone came up many times. Distinct nucleotide sequences in the sample also encode this CDR3. V gene TRBV15 combines with J gene TRBJ2-5; no clear D gene. The CDR3 length is 14 residues. The germline V gene encodes CDR1 LNHNV and CDR2 YYDKDF (reference sequence). V lost 1 base, J lost 1 base, and 7 bases lay in between. The CDR3 DNA reads as TGTGCCACCAGCAGAGTTACAGTCCAAGAGACCCAGTACTTC. Translated: CATSRVTVQETQYF.

This clone showed up just a few times. The chain recombines TRBV4-2 with TRBJ1-1; the match to TRBD1 covers 8 bases. The CDR3 spans 15 residues. V shed 4 bases, J shed 6 bases, and the junction held 10 bases outside the gene matches. CDR1 and CDR2 (germline): LGHNA, YNFKEQ. CDR3 sequence (DNA): TGTGCCAGCAGCCCAGGACAGGGAGGTGGTGCTGAAGCTTTCTTT. Translated, it gives CASSPGQGGGAEAFF.

The V gene is TRBV18, the J gene TRBJ1-1, with D possibly TRBD1 on 6 matching bases. The CDR3 loop spans 15 amino acids. CDR1 and CDR2 from the germline V gene are KGHSH and LQKENI. V lost 1 base and J 4 bases, leaving 13 bases between the germline ends. The CDR3 bases are TGTGCCAGCTCACCACGTGGGGGGGCAGGCACTGAAGCTTTCTTT. This translates into CASSPRGGAGTEAFF.

CDR3 nucleotides: TGTGCCAGCAGTTTATTTTCGGGACTAGGAGGCGGGGAGCTGTTTTTT. Its protein product is CASSLFSGLGGGELFF. The V call is TRBV27, the J call TRBJ2-2; TRBD2 matches at 8 bases. CDR3 length: 16 amino acids. V trimming: 1 base; J trimming: 7 bases; junction bases outside the gene matches: 8. The germline CDR1 and CDR2 sequences are MNHEY and SMNVEV (reference sequence).

This clone appeared a few times. V gene TRBV6-5 combines with J gene TRBJ1-2; TRBD1 matches 10 bases. CDR3 size: 14 residues. V was clipped by 6 bases and J by 7 bases; unmatched bases: 8. CDR1 MNHEY and CDR2 SVGAGI come from the germline V gene. The CDR3 is CASSAGTGVVGYTF. In DNA form, the CDR3 reads TGTGCCAGCAGCGCCGGGACAGGGGTCGTTGGCTACACCTTC.

The rearrangement uses TRBV19 and TRBJ2-5, with 9 nucleotides matching TRBD2. V lost 5 bases to trimming and J lost 5 bases; unmatched junction nucleotides: 9. The CDR3 consists of 15 residues. Looked up from germline, CDR1 is LNHDA and CDR2 is SQIVND (reference sequence). CDR3 amino acids: CASSEAGGLTETQYF. For the CDR3, the DNA is TGTGCCAGTAGTGAAGCGGGGGGTCTCACCGAGACCCAGTACTTC.

This clone was seen only a few times. The V gene is TRBV30, the J gene TRBJ1-2; 11 bases agree with TRBD1. Germline loops: CDR1 GTSNPN, CDR2 SVGIG (reference sequence). This CDR3 comprises 15 residues. Germline trimming cut 3 bases from V and 4 bases from J; bases unmatched to any gene: 7. CDR3 in amino acids: CAWSNGQGASYGYTF. CDR3 coding DNA: TGTGCCTGGAGCAACGGACAGGGGGCTTCCTATGGCTACACCTTC.

There are a few counts of this clone. The chain has TRBV5-1 and TRBJ2-4, with D uncertain. CDR1 is SGHRS and CDR2 is YFSETQ in the germline V gene. Trimming took 4 bases from V and 0 from J, leaving 11 bases between them. This CDR3 spans 15 amino acids. The CDR3 protein is CASSPRVSAKNIQYF. The CDR3 DNA follows: TGCGCCAGCAGCCCTCGGGTGTCAGCCAAAAACATTCAGTACTTC. The entire variable domain, with the rest obtained from reference TRBV5-1 and TRBJ2-4, is as follows: KAGVTQTPRYLIKTRGQQVTLSCSPISGHRSVSWYQQTPGQGLQFLFEYFSETQRNKGNFPGRFSGRQFSNSRSEMNVSTLELGDSALYLCASSPRVSAKNIQYFGAGTRLSVL.

The chain carries TRBV6-1 and TRBJ2-7, with TRBD1 matching over 7 bases. The germline V gene encodes CDR1 MNHNS and CDR2 SASEGT. The CDR3 is 14 residues long. Unmatched junction bases numbered 7, after V lost 6 bases and J lost 2 bases. The CDR3 reads CASRDRDLAYEQYF. The CDR3 bases are TGTGCCAGCAGAGACAGGGATCTTGCCTACGAGCAGTACTTC.

In its sample, this clone was seen a few times. The chain is built from TRBV5-1 and TRBJ2-5; D is unresolved. Germline CDR1 and CDR2: SGHRS and YFSETQ. Trimming took off 4 bases at V and 2 bases at J, with 6 bases between the two ends. The CDR3 length is 12 residues. In DNA form, the CDR3 reads TGCGCCAGCAGCCAGACACAAGAGACCCAGTACTTC. Translating it yields CASSQTQETQYF.

This chain links TRBV5-1 with TRBJ2-7; 9 positions agree with TRBD2. The germline V gene has CDR1 SGHRS and CDR2 YFSETQ. This CDR3 is 15 amino acids long. V trimming: 1 base; J trimming: 5 bases; junction bases outside the gene matches: 7. DNA of the CDR3: TGCGCCAGCAGCTTGAAAGCGGGAGGACTCAACGAGCAGTACTTC. Translated, it gives CASSLKAGGLNEQYF.

The chain is built from TRBV2 and TRBJ1-2; perhaps TRBD1 as D (5 bases). V lost 7 bases and J 3 bases, leaving 9 bases between the germline ends. CDR3 length: 12 amino acids. Germline V gene data show CDR1 as SNHLY and CDR2 as FYNNEI. CDR3 loop: CASMAGYYGYTF. The CDR3 DNA is TGTGCCAGCATGGCAGGGTACTATGGCTACACCTTC.

This clone was seen more than once but under ten times. The chain combines TRBV4-1 with TRBJ1-1; D is possibly TRBD1 (6 bases). The CDR3 is 17 residues long. The V gene's germline CDR1 is MGHRA and CDR2 YSYEKL. V was shortened by 1 base and J by 3 bases, with 18 bases between the two germline ends. For the CDR3, the DNA is TGCGCCAGCAGCCAAGGAGGGGCGGGGGGGCCCGACACTGAAGCTTTCTTT. Its translation: CASSQGGAGGPDTEAFF.

This clone was detected a few times. The V gene is TRBV29-1, the J gene TRBJ2-7, with TRBD2 matching 7 bases. This CDR3 has 13 amino acids. Trimming at V came to 1 base and at J to 3 bases, leaving 3 bases not matched to a gene. Germline values: CDR1 SQVTM, CDR2 ANQGSEA. The CDR3 sequence: CSVEGASGYEQYF. The CDR3 nucleotides are TGCAGCGTTGAAGGGGCTAGCGGCTACGAGCAGTACTTC.

J is TRBJ2-5 and V is TRBV5-1; D remains ambiguous. CDR3 length equals 14 residues. V gave up 4 bases and J gave up 5 bases, with 15 bases separating them. Germline V CDR1 and CDR2: SGHRS, YFSETQ. The CDR3 nucleotides are TGCGCCAGCAGCAACCAGGCCGGCGAGGAGACCCAGTACTTC. It is translated as CASSNQAGEETQYF.

V usage is TRBV18 and J usage is TRBJ2-7, with 11 nucleotides matching TRBD2. CDR1 and CDR2 (germline): KGHSH, LQKENI. The CDR3 has 15 residues. Trimming at V came to 6 bases and at J to 7 bases, leaving 11 bases not matched to a gene. CDR3 residues: CASSPEALAGGEQYF. As DNA, the CDR3 is TGTGCCAGCTCGCCCGAAGCCTTAGCGGGAGGGGAGCAGTACTTC. Using reference TRBV18 and TRBJ2-7 for the parts outside the CDR3, the full variable domain is NAGVMQNPRHLVRRRGQEARLRCSPMKGHSHVYWYRQLPEEGLKFMVYLQKENIIDESGMPKERFSAEFPKEGPSILRIQQVVRGDSAAYFCASSPEALAGGEQYFGPGTRLTVT.

This sequence joins TRBV10-3 and TRBJ2-7; the D gene is possibly TRBD2 (6 bases). CDR1 and CDR2 (germline): ENHRY, SYGVKD. The CDR3 is 16 residues long. V lost 4 bases, J lost 7 bases, and 23 bases lay in between. The CDR3 DNA sequence: TGTGCCATCAGTGCCCTGGTAGCGGCAGGCGCCGGGGAGCAGTACTTC. It encodes CAISALVAAGAGEQYF.

This clone was recorded a few times. Other nucleotide sequences from this sample produce the same CDR3. The V gene is TRBV5-4, the J gene TRBJ1-4, with 7 bases lining up with TRBD1. In germline, CDR1 is SGHNT, CDR2 YYREEE (reference sequence). The CDR3 loop spans 14 amino acids. Trimming removed 1 base from V and 5 bases from J; junction bases left unmatched: 2. CDR3 coding DNA: TGTGCCAGCAGCTTGACAGGGGAAAATGAAAAACTGTTTTTT. Amino acid sequence: CASSLTGENEKLFF.

The chain carries TRBV10-3 and TRBJ2-3; no clear D. CDR3 length: 13 amino acids. V lost 6 bases, J lost 4 bases, and 11 bases lay in between. Germline-derived CDR1 and CDR2 are ENHRY and SYGVKD. The CDR3 here is CAIRGEVADTQYF. The DNA of the CDR3 is TGTGCCATCAGAGGCGAGGTGGCAGATACGCAGTATTTT.

The rearrangement joins TRBV6-1 to TRBJ1-5; D uncertain. Trimming left V 5 bases short and J 1 base short, with 9 bases between. Germline V gene sequence: CDR1 MNHNS, CDR2 SASEGT. The CDR3 loop spans 14 amino acids. CDR3 coding DNA: TGTGCCAGCAGTTCGACGGGGAGCAATCAGCCCCAGCATTTT. Its protein product is CASSSTGSNQPQHF.

In its sample, this clone was seen a few times. This sequence joins TRBV5-1 and TRBJ2-3, with D possibly TRBD2 on 5 matching bases. The CDR3 loop spans 16 amino acids. V lost 4 bases and J 2 bases, leaving 17 bases between the germline ends. Germline V CDR1 and CDR2: SGHRS, YFSETQ. CDR3 protein: CASSMRTSTSTDTQYF. For the CDR3, the DNA is TGCGCCAGCAGCATGAGGACTTCTACTTCCACAGATACGCAGTATTTT.

This chain uses TRBV6-5 with TRBJ2-7; 9 bases are a match to TRBD1. There are 15 residues in the CDR3. The trim removed 6 bases at V and 6 bases at J, leaving 12 bases unmatched. From germline, CDR1 is MNHEY and CDR2 SVGAGI. In DNA, the CDR3 is TGTGCCAGCAGGAAGTGGGACAGGGTGTTTTCCGAGCAGTACTTC. As protein: CASRKWDRVFSEQYF.

V usage is TRBV4-1 and J usage is TRBJ2-2, with TRBD1 matching 7 bases. This CDR3 comprises 17 residues. The junction had 10 bases not matched to a gene; V was cut back by 1 base and J by 5 bases. Germline assignment: CDR1 MGHRA and CDR2 YSYEKL. CDR3 sequence: CASSQVMDRTGTGELFF. Here the CDR3 DNA reads TGCGCCAGCAGCCAAGTAATGGACAGGACCGGGACCGGGGAGCTGTTTTTT.

The J gene is TRBJ1-1, the V gene TRBV30; unclear D gene. Per the germline V gene, CDR1 is GTSNPN and CDR2 is SVGIG (reference sequence). The V end lost 4 bases, the J end lost 5 bases, and 11 bases lay between the germline ends. The length of the CDR3 is 12 residues. As DNA, the CDR3 is TGTGCCTGGACTTTCGGTAAGACTGAAGCTTTCTTT. It is translated as CAWTFGKTEAFF.